The count of the clone carrying this T cell receptor beta chain is one. What it binds is unknown. A universal primer site came from template switching; cDNA carried unique molecular identifiers. TCRdb analysed the 5' RACE reads with MiXCR anew, one entry per CDR3 protein. The sample has around 490,000 distinct CDR3 sequences, 13% to 15% seen once. Trimming stripped 7 bases from V and 11 bases from J, with 22 bases between. The CDR3 extends over 14 amino acids. Germline V gives CDR1 ENHRY, CDR2 SYGVKD. The data originate from a study of identical twins. General study results and limits: While abundant cord blood beta clonotypes carried fewer insertions, memory repertoires showed no such pattern. The authors noted that invariant MAIT and iNKT cells could partly confound zero-insertion analyses.

The same sample was also used in a study of yellow fever vaccine responses in identical twins.

Sequencing was carried out using CD4+ T cells sorted from blood. The chain combines TRBV10-3 with TRBJ2-3, with D perhaps matching TRBD1 or TRBD2 (7 bases each). The origin of this receptor is a woman aged 18-29 years in good health. The CDR3 DNA sequence: TGTGCCATCAATTCCGGGACAGTGGGGGGGAAGCAGTATTTT. This codes for CAINSGTVGGKQYF.